Below are 2 T cell receptor beta chains sequenced from a single sample in a study of CD8+CD57+ T cells in acquired aplastic anemia. Before being chosen for sequencing, patients had shown CD8+CD57+ cell expansion by flow cytometry. Genomic DNA acted as the template from which TCR beta VDJ combination and CDR3 sequence profiling were carried out. TCRdb reprocessed the reads via MiXCR and lists one record per CDR3 protein. The sample yields just over 200,000 distinct CDR3 sequences, about 60% seen once. The sequencing sample was made of sorted CD4+, CD8+, or CD8+CD57+ T cells (not recorded which) from PBMCs. The source of these receptors is a human donor with aplastic anemia.

This clonotype came up once. The J gene is TRBJ1-1, the V gene TRBV24-1; D not certain. Trimming pared 2 bases from V and 9 bases from J, leaving 15 bases between. The CDR3 has 14 residues. Per germline, CDR1 KGHDR and CDR2 SFDVKD. The CDR3 DNA reads as TGTGCCACCAGTGATTCCAGGCAGGCAACGAAAGCTTTCTTT. It specifies CATSDSRQATKAFF.

This clonotype was found a few times. The chain carries TRBV6-1 and TRBJ1-6; 8 bases are shared with TRBD1. CDR1 is MNHNS, CDR2 SASEGT, per germline. V was clipped by 5 bases and J by 7 bases; unmatched bases: 4. The CDR3 totals 14 residues. Written as DNA, the CDR3 is TGTGCCAGCAGTTTGACAGGGGCGAATTCACCCCTCCACTTT. It codes for CASSLTGANSPLHF.